This T cell receptor beta chain comes out of a study of shared clonotypes between healthy human individuals. Study-level background: Each donor contributed plates that comprised three CD4 naive, three CD4 memory, two CD8 naive and one CD8 memory. Study-wide results and limits: Collection of samples was limited to blood; tissue repertoires likely differ. Against clonotypes common to all four donors, non-shared ones had lower generation probabilities.

The repertoire was sequenced with immunoSEQ multiplex PCR; TCRdb's copy has only in-frame clones and lacks some. The table lists roughly 1.5 million clones, nearly 99% of them singletons. All donors qualified as healthy HIV-negative adults and had experienced no recent acute infections or vaccinations. Germline values: CDR1 SGHTA, CDR2 FQGTGA. The V end was cut by 6 bases, the J end by 2 bases, with 25 bases between. The CDR3 runs 18 residues. Regarding this clone: Its target is unknown.

This receptor was obtained from a man aged 25-45 years in good health. The rearrangement joins TRBV7-3 to TRBJ2-5; perhaps TRBD2 as D (5 bases). The sequenced material came from naive CD4+ T cells sorted from blood. This sample's subset: CD45RA+ positively selected. CDR3 in amino acids: CASSRLPGSLKRQETQYF. The DNA for the CDR3 is TGTGCCAGCAGTCGACTCCCGGGAAGTCTAAAACGTCAAGAGACCCAGTACTTC.